The TCR beta chain described here comes from a study of T cell responses to AZD1222 COVID-19 vaccine. Comments on this clone: The antigen remains undetermined.

TCRdb's copy holds only in-frame clones and misses some; the assay was immunoSEQ multiplex PCR. The repertoire holds about 66,000 clones, with around 79% as singletons. The study's findings and limits: Every sample of the repertoires postdated the peak T cell response.

This CDR3 has 15 residues. With V trimmed by 1 base and J by 5 bases, 2 bases remained unmatched. Germline V CDR1 and CDR2: MGHRA, YSYEKL. The chain carries TRBV4-1 and TRBJ2-2; 9 bases fit TRBD2. The sample in question was peripheral blood, obtained on day 0 of MenACWY control vaccination. The sequence derives from an adult in good health. The CDR3 sequence: CASSQGLAETGELFF. In DNA, the CDR3 is TGCGCCAGCAGCCAAGGACTAGCGGAGACCGGGGAGCTGTTTTTT.